This is a list of T cell receptor beta chains from one sample in a study of T cell responses to AZD1222 COVID-19 vaccine. Profiled with immunoSEQ multiplex PCR; TCRdb holds only in-frame clones, not every one. The data hold 200,000 or so clones, with 88% observed a single time. The starting material was peripheral blood, obtained on day 0 of AZD1222 vaccination. The origin of the receptors is an adult in good health. Each CDR3 is given with its conserved first and last residue. The D gene is left open where the match is weak. Where a row states a size, it is once, few, many or the class of an expanded clone; other rows omit it.

>TRBJ1-3|.|TRBV7-6|.
CASSLGVSGRTSGNTIYF
TGTGCCAGCAGCTTAGGAGTTTCGGGACGAACCTCTGGAAACACCATATATTTT
>TRBJ1-2|.|TRBV7-9|.
CASSLDGIDAYGYTF
TGTGCCAGCAGCTTAGACGGGATCGACGCCTATGGCTACACCTTC
>TRBJ2-3|.|TRBV4-3|.
CASSQASTGDTQYF
TGCGCCAGCAGCCAAGCCTCGACAGGAGATACGCAGTATTTT
>TRBJ2-5|.|TRBV5-4|TRBD2
CASSLIAGETQYF
TGTGCCAGCAGCCTAATAGCGGGAGAGACCCAGTACTTC
>TRBJ1-5|.|TRBV6-5|.
CASRYEGIQPQHF
TGTGCCAGCAGGTACGAGGGGATTCAGCCCCAGCATTTT
>TRBJ1-2|few|TRBV29-1|TRBD1
CSTRQGKDYGYTF
TGCAGCACCAGACAGGGGAAGGACTATGGCTACACCTTC
>TRBJ1-3|.|TRBV19|.
CASSIKGDLPGGPGNTIYF
TGTGCCAGTAGTATCAAAGGAGACCTCCCCGGAGGGCCTGGAAACACCATATATTTT
>TRBJ1-6|.|TRBV3-1/TRBV3-2|.
CASRHTGFSYNSPLHF
TGTGCCAGCAGGCACACAGGGTTCTCCTATAATTCACCCCTCCACTTT
>TRBJ2-3|.|TRBV6-5|.
CASSRPGEDTQYF
TGTGCCAGCAGTCGGCCAGGCGAAGATACGCAGTATTTT
>TRBJ2-7|.|TRBV9|TRBD2
CASSVGLAGEKLSYEQYF
TGTGCCAGCAGCGTAGGACTAGCGGGGGAAAAACTCTCCTACGAGCAGTACTTC
>TRBJ2-2|.|TRBV7-6|.
CASSLAPDTGELFF
TGTGCCAGCAGCTTAGCCCCGGACACCGGGGAGCTGTTTTTT
>TRBJ2-2|.|TRBV5-5|.
CASSLWQNTGELFF
TGTGCCAGCAGCTTGTGGCAAAACACCGGGGAGCTGTTTTTT
>TRBJ2-7|once|TRBV7-8|TRBD1
CASSVTWDRVEQYF
TGTGCCAGCAGCGTAACGTGGGACAGGGTCGAGCAGTACTTC
>TRBJ2-1|.|TRBV3-1/TRBV3-2|.
CASSHGTYNEQFF
TGTGCCAGCAGCCACGGCACCTACAATGAGCAGTTCTTC
>TRBJ1-2|.|TRBV30|.
CAWSVLGGTYGYTF
TGTGCCTGGAGTGTATTAGGAGGGACCTATGGCTACACCTTC
>TRBJ1-5|.|TRBV5-5|.
CASSPRTVGNQPQHF
TGTGCCAGCAGCCCGAGGACAGTAGGCAATCAGCCCCAGCATTTT
>TRBJ1-1|.|TRBV2|.
CASSDPRQGGTEAFF
TGTGCCAGCAGTGACCCCCGGCAGGGAGGCACTGAAGCTTTCTTT
>TRBJ1-2|.|TRBV3-1/TRBV3-2|.
CASSQYYGYTF
TGTGCCAGCAGCCAGTATTATGGCTACACCTTC
>TRBJ1-6|.|TRBV7-9|TRBD1
CASSGQGLGNSPLHF
TGTGCCAGCAGCGGACAGGGTTTGGGAAATTCACCCCTCCACTTT
>TRBJ2-5|.|TRBV5-1|TRBD1
CASSSVTGGAGPETQYF
TGCGCCAGCAGCTCTGTAACAGGGGGCGCAGGACCAGAGACCCAGTACTTC
>TRBJ1-5|.|TRBV1|.
CTSSQDMGGRQPQHF
TGCACCAGCAGCCAAGATATGGGGGGCAGGCAGCCCCAGCATTTT
>TRBJ1-1|.|TRBV10-2|.
CASSEFLFRGTEAFF
TGCGCCAGCAGTGAGTTCTTATTCAGGGGCACTGAAGCTTTCTTT
>TRBJ2-5|.|TRBV5-1|TRBD2
CASSLGLAGQETQYF
TGCGCCAGCAGCTTAGGACTAGCGGGGCAAGAGACCCAGTACTTC
>TRBJ2-1|.|TRBV3-1/TRBV3-2|.
CASSQGDTGSIYNEQFF
TGTGCCAGCAGCCAAGGGGACACAGGGAGTATCTACAATGAGCAGTTCTTC
>TRBJ1-5|.|TRBV27|.
CASSRRDSNQPQHF
TGTGCCAGCAGCCGCAGGGATAGCAATCAGCCCCAGCATTTT
>TRBJ1-2|.|TRBV4-2|.
CASSQGQDYGYTF
TGTGCCAGCAGCCAAGGACAGGACTATGGCTACACCTTC
>TRBJ2-1|once|TRBV30|TRBD2
CAWSGGGGANEQFF
TGTGCCTGGAGTGGTGGCGGGGGGGCCAATGAGCAGTTCTTC
>TRBJ1-6|.|TRBV7-2|.
CASSLQGFYNSPLHF
TGTGCCAGCAGCTTACAGGGATTCTATAATTCACCCCTCCACTTT
>TRBJ2-2|.|TRBV4-3|TRBD1
CASSQRTGAVGELFF
TGCGCCAGCAGCCAGCGGACAGGGGCGGTCGGGGAGCTGTTTTTT
>TRBJ1-2|.|TRBV24-1|.
CATSPSAGSGSDYGYTF
TGTGCCACCAGTCCTTCCGCAGGGAGCGGATCGGACTATGGCTACACCTTC
>TRBJ2-4|.|TRBV7-2|.
CASSLEGGLAKNIQYF
TGTGCCAGCAGCTTAGAGGGGGGTTTAGCCAAAAACATTCAGTACTTC
>TRBJ2-5|.|TRBV7-3|.
CASSLGRVETQYF
TGTGCCAGCAGCTTAGGCAGGGTAGAGACCCAGTACTTC
>TRBJ1-5|.|TRBV7-8|.
CASKSGGNQPQHF
TGTGCCAGCAAATCCGGGGGCAATCAGCCCCAGCATTTT
>TRBJ1-1|.|TRBV9|TRBD1
CASSVNRGGTEAFF
TGTGCCAGCAGCGTAAACAGGGGAGGTACTGAAGCTTTCTTT
>TRBJ2-7|.|TRBV30|.
CAWSANYEQYF
TGTGCCTGGAGTGCTAACTACGAGCAGTACTTC
>TRBJ2-1|.|TRBV7-9|TRBD1
CASILDRGAYNEQFF
TGTGCCAGCATCCTCGACAGGGGAGCATACAATGAGCAGTTCTTC
>TRBJ1-6|.|TRBV2|.
CASSAPGTRVYNSPLHF
TGTGCCAGCAGTGCGCCAGGTACGAGGGTATATAATTCACCCCTCCACTTT
>TRBJ1-1|.|TRBV29-1|TRBD1
CSVGQGGVEAFF
TGCAGCGTTGGACAGGGGGGGGTGGAAGCTTTCTTT
>TRBJ1-1|.|TRBV5-1|.
CASREGLSVTEAFF
TGCGCCAGCAGGGAGGGACTTAGTGTCACTGAAGCTTTCTTT
>TRBJ1-2|few|TRBV12-3/TRBV12-4|.
CASSLLGGHGYTF
TGTGCCAGCAGTTTGTTAGGGGGACATGGCTACACCTTC
>TRBJ2-7|.|TRBV7-2|.
CASSLSGSYEQYF
TGTGCCAGCAGCTTATCGGGCTCCTACGAGCAGTACTTC
>TRBJ1-1|.|TRBV9|.
CASSVTGKVNTEAFF
TGTGCCAGCAGCGTAACGGGCAAGGTGAACACTGAAGCTTTCTTT